These 8 T cell receptor beta chains share one sample of origin, sequenced in a study of T cells generated in artificial thymic organoids. Reverse primers in the TRAC or TRBC constant regions drove separate semi-nested PCRs for TCRalpha and TCRbeta. TCRdb ran MiXCR on the 5' RACE reads and lists one entry per CDR3 protein. The sample records about 5,600 distinct CDR3 sequences, around 30% being singletons. Sequencing input: naive CD8+ T cells from blood. Subset denoted: CD3+TCRalphabeta+CD8SP T cells; for blood, CD45RO-CCR7+ naive CD8+ T cells. These receptors all stem from a human donor who gave cord blood stem cells for thymic organoid culture, a cardiac surgery patient who gave postnatal thymus, or a blood donor (not recorded which).

This clonotype showed up just a few times. The chain combines TRBV11-2 with TRBJ2-1; D is undetermined. Germline V gives CDR1 SGHAT, CDR2 FQNNGV. Trimming left V 5 bases short and J 2 bases short, with 16 bases between. The CDR3 contains 16 residues. The DNA of the CDR3 is TGTGCCAGCAGCCCCCAAGGGTTTGGGGCCTACAATGAGCAGTTCTTC. It specifies CASSPQGFGAYNEQFF.

Concerning this clonotype itself: A read error may explain this, as a much larger clone is one base away. Given the absence of the conserved phenylalanine or tryptophan at the CDR3 end, a read error is likely. The chain has TRBV27 and TRBJ1-1, with D possibly being TRBD1 (5 bases). CDR3 size: 14 residues. In germline, CDR1 is MNHEY, CDR2 SMNVEV (reference sequence). The ends were cut back, 3 bases at V and 2 bases at J, with 10 bases in the middle. The CDR3 nucleotides are TGTGCCAGCAGTTTTTGGCAGGGAAACACTGAAGCTTTCATT. It codes for CASSFWQGNTEAFI.

The table lists this clonotype with a few counts. The chain carries TRBV12-3 or TRBV12-4 and TRBJ1-1; TRBD1 might be the D (6 bases). The CDR3 spans 15 residues. The V end lost 4 bases, the J end lost 0 bases, and 12 bases lay between the germline ends. CDR3: CASSSSGTLNTEAFF. The CDR3 bases are TGTGCCAGCAGTTCCTCCGGGACACTGAACACTGAAGCTTTCTTT.

The V gene is TRBV24-1, the J gene TRBJ2-3; D is ambiguous. From germline, CDR1 is KGHDR and CDR2 SFDVKD. The CDR3 is 11 residues long. Trimming took 3 bases from V and 7 from J, leaving 4 bases between them. CDR3 in amino acids: CATSDGNTQYF. The CDR3 bases are TGTGCCACCAGTGATGGGAATACGCAGTATTTT.

Within the sample, this clonotype is medium-sized. This chain uses TRBV7-8 with TRBJ2-2; no reliable D call. The CDR3 extends over 12 amino acids. Trimming took 7 bases from V and 3 from J, leaving 6 bases between them. Germline V gives CDR1 SGHVS, CDR2 FQNEAQ. In DNA, the CDR3 is TGTGCCAGCACCACGTACACCGGGGAGCTGTTTTTT. Its translation: CASTTYTGELFF.

The rearrangement links TRBV19 to TRBJ2-3, with no clear D. Trimming took off 3 bases at V and 6 bases at J, with 13 bases between the two ends. The germline CDR1 and CDR2 sequences are LNHDA and SQIVND (reference sequence). The CDR3 is 14 amino acids. DNA for the CDR3: TGTGCCAGTAGTATCGGCCCTAGGGCGGATACGCAGTATTTT. This codes for CASSIGPRADTQYF.

This clonotype was seen a handful of times. The V call is TRBV12-3 or TRBV12-4, the J call TRBJ1-2; D ambiguous. The ends were cut back, 5 bases at V and 4 bases at J, with 17 bases in the middle. The CDR3 length is 15 residues. CDR3 sequence reads: CASSPPPEAPYGYTF. The CDR3 nucleotides read TGTGCCAGCAGTCCGCCCCCAGAGGCCCCCTATGGCTACACCTTC.

A word on this clonotype: A much larger clone differs by one base, so this may be a read error. The chain is built from TRBV4-1 and TRBJ2-7; 7 bases fit TRBD1. Germline V gene lookup returns CDR1 MGHRA and CDR2 YSYEKL. The CDR3 loop spans 14 amino acids. CDR3 in DNA: TGCGTCAGCAGCCTTCGGGACAGCTCCTACGAGCAGTACTTC. This sequence encodes CVSSLRDSSYEQYF.